These 10 T cell receptor beta chains came from one sample sequenced in a study of blood T cells in healthy people across ages. Then a second PCR, running roughly 7 to 11 cycles, was carried out with a sample-barcoded 5' primer and a J-beta primer mix. TCRdb fed the 5' RACE reads into MiXCR, producing one record per CDR3 protein. Here the sample spans about 1.5 million distinct CDR3 sequences, roughly 43% being singletons. Sequences were obtained from blood. All receptors come from a young woman in good health.

V and J are TRBV7-9 and TRBJ2-1, with D unresolved. Germline V gives CDR1 SEHNR, CDR2 FQNEAQ (reference sequence). Trimming removed 5 bases at V and 10 bases at J, with 12 bases between. CDR3 length: 12 residues. The CDR3 reads CASSPGPYEQFF. Here the CDR3 DNA reads TGTGCCAGCAGCCCCGGTCCCTACGAGCAGTTCTTC.

There are a few counts of this clonotype. The V call is TRBV29-1, the J call TRBJ2-3, with D perhaps matching TRBD2 (7 bases). Germline values: CDR1 SQVTM, CDR2 ANQGSEA. This CDR3 is 14 amino acids long. V was pared by 4 bases and J by 4 bases, with 15 bases between. The CDR3 is CSVAEGGPSDTQYF. The CDR3, as DNA: TGCAGCGTTGCAGAGGGGGGGCCTTCAGATACGCAGTATTTT.

V is TRBV2 and J is TRBJ2-7; 10 bases map to TRBD2. Germline assignment: CDR1 SNHLY and CDR2 FYNNEI. Unmatched junction bases numbered 5, after V lost 1 base and J lost 2 bases. This CDR3 has 16 amino acids. CDR3 sequence (DNA): TGTGCCAGCAGTGAAGTAGGGCTAGCGGGAGCCTACGAGCAGTACTTC. This sequence encodes CASSEVGLAGAYEQYF. Filled out from reference TRBV2 and TRBJ2-7, the complete variable domain reads EPEVTQTPSHQVTQMGQEVILRCVPISNHLYFYWYRQILGQKVEFLVSFYNNEISEKSEIFDDQFSVERPDGSNFTLKIRSTKLEDSAMYFCASSEVGLAGAYEQYFGPGTRLTVT.

With regard to this clonotype: An end of the junction does not agree with germline; a read error may underlie this. This chain connects TRBV7-9 to TRBJ2-3; 9 bases line up with TRBD2. The length of the CDR3 is 15 residues. CDR1 is SEHNR, CDR2 FQNEAQ, per germline (reference sequence). The CDR3 protein is CAGSLSSGGTDTQYF. CDR3 DNA sequence: TGTGCCGGCAGCCTATCTAGCGGGGGCACAGATACGCAGTATTTT. Supplemented by reference TRBV7-9 and TRBJ2-3, the full variable domain reads DTGVSQNPRHKITKRGQNVTFRCDPISEHNRLYWYRQTLGQGPEFLTYFQNEAQLEKSRLLSDRFSAERPKGSFSTLEIQRTEQGDSAMYLCAGSLSSGGTDTQYFGPGTRLTVL.

This chain connects TRBV6-2 or TRBV6-3 to TRBJ1-2; D uncertain. CDR3 length: 15 residues. Deletions cut 8 bases from V and 4 bases from J, with 20 bases between. CDR1 is MNHEY, CDR2 SVGEGT, per germline. The CDR3, as DNA: TGTGCCAGCCGCTCCTTAAACCGACGGCTCTATGGCTACACCTTC. Translating it yields CASRSLNRRLYGYTF.

The chain couples TRBV14 to TRBJ2-2; 7 nucleotides agree with TRBD2. The germline V gene encodes CDR1 SGHDN and CDR2 FVKESK. The CDR3 has 15 residues. With V trimmed by 1 base and J by 5 bases, 4 bases remained unmatched. This CDR3 is CASSQGRGGTGELFF. In DNA form, the CDR3 reads TGTGCCAGCAGCCAAGGACGGGGAGGGACCGGGGAGCTGTTTTTT.

This clonotype was recorded a few times. The CDR3 bases are TGTGCCAGCAGTTTATGGTTTAGCGGGAGCACAGATACGCAGTATTTT. Translation gives CASSLWFSGSTDTQYF. The V and J genes are TRBV12-3 or TRBV12-4 and TRBJ2-3; 7 positions agree with TRBD2. This CDR3 region has 16 residues. With V trimmed by 2 bases and J by 0 bases, 5 bases remained unmatched.

This clonotype appeared a few times. The rearrangement joins TRBV5-1 to TRBJ2-7; TRBD1 aligns across 9 bases. CDR3 length: 14 amino acids. V shed 4 bases and J 3 bases; nucleotides not matched to a gene: 5. CDR1 is SGHRS and CDR2 is YFSETQ in the germline V gene. The CDR3 DNA follows: TGCGCCAGCAGCACTGGACAGGGGATCTACGAGCAGTACTTC. This sequence encodes CASSTGQGIYEQYF.

The chain links TRBV2 to TRBJ2-1, with D possibly being TRBD1 (5 bases). The length of the CDR3 is 15 residues. V lost 4 bases and J 7 bases, leaving 17 bases between the germline ends. Germline CDR1 reads SNHLY; CDR2 reads FYNNEI. The CDR3 DNA reads TGTGCCAGCAGTGTGGGGTGGGGCTCTGGGAATGAGCAGTTCTTC. This translates into CASSVGWGSGNEQFF.

This clonotype has just a few counts. The chain couples TRBV10-1 to TRBJ1-2; D gene ambiguous. The CDR3 contains 13 residues. Per the germline V gene, CDR1 is WNHNN and CDR2 is SYGVQD (reference sequence). Trimming left V 0 bases short and J 0 bases short, with 2 bases between. CDR3 amino acids: CASSESPNYGYTF. The CDR3 DNA reads TGCGCCAGCAGTGAGTCGCCTAACTATGGCTACACCTTC.